This T cell receptor (beta chain) was captured by sequencing in a study of T cell responses to AZD1222 COVID-19 vaccine. Across the study: Second doses were pooled across both intervals (about 4 or about 12 weeks).

About this clone: What it binds is unknown.

Generated by immunoSEQ multiplex PCR, the TCRdb table keeps only in-frame clones and is missing some. The sample lists 120,000 or so clones, 75% to 90% occurring once. CDR1 and CDR2 from the germline V gene are SGHNT and YYREEE (reference sequence). The CDR3 is 19 amino acids. The V gene end was trimmed by 2 bases and the J gene end by 0 bases; junction bases not matched to a gene: 12. Study-wide results and limits: The sample set comprised mostly white British donors with more females, and clonal diversity was possibly underestimated. As reported, nearly half of all spike-specific TCRs target variant regions that are unmutated.

This sequence originates from an adult in good health. This sample comprised peripheral blood, obtained on day 0 of AZD1222 vaccination. The rearrangement links TRBV5-4 to TRBJ2-3; TRBD2 matches 10 bases. CDR3 DNA: TGTGCCAGCAGCTTAAATGGGGAGACTAGCGGGCCTAGCACAGATACGCAGTATTTT. Translation gives CASSLNGETSGPSTDTQYF. Using reference TRBV5-4 and TRBJ2-3 for the parts outside the CDR3, the full variable domain is ETGVTQSPTHLIKTRGQQVTLRCSSQSGHNTVSWYQQALGQGPQFIFQYYREEENGRGNFPPRFSGLQFPNYSSELNVNALELDDSALYLCASSLNGETSGPSTDTQYFGPGTRLTVL.